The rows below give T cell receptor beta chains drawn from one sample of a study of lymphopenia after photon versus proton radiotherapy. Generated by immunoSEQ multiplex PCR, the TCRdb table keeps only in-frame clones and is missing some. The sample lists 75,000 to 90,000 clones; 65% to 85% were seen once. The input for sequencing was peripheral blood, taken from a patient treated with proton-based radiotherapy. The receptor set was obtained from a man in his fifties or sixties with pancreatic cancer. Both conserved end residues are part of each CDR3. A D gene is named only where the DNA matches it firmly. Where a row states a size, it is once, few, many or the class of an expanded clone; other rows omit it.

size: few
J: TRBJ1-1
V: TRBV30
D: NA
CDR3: CAWRTANTEAFF
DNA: TGTGCCTGGAGGACCGCGAACACTGAAGCTTTCTTT

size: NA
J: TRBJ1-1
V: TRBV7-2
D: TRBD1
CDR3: CASSSGTVPTRTEAFF
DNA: TGTGCCAGCAGCTCCGGGACAGTTCCAACGAGGACTGAAGCTTTCTTT

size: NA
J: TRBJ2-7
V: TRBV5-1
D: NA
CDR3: CASSPVGGGPPYEQYF
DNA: TGCGCCAGCAGCCCGGTGGGTGGGGGTCCCCCCTACGAGCAGTACTTC

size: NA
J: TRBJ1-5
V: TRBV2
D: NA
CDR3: CASSEEGLGNQPQHF
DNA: TGTGCCAGCAGTGAGGAGGGCTTGGGCAATCAGCCCCAGCATTTT

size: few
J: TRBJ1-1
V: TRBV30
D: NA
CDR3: CAWQIQANTEAFF
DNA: TGTGCCTGGCAAATACAGGCGAACACTGAAGCTTTCTTT

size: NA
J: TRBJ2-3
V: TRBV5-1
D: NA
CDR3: CASSLPTSGATQYF
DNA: TGCGCCAGCAGCTTGCCTACGTCGGGTGCCACGCAGTATTTT

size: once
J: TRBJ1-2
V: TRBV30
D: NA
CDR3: CAWTRDLFNYGYTF
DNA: TGTGCCTGGACCCGGGACTTATTTAACTATGGCTACACCTTC

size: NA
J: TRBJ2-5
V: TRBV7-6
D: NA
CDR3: CASSSRETQYF
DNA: TGTGCCAGCAGCTCCCGGGAGACCCAGTACTTC

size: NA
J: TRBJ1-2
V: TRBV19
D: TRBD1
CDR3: CASRPDRAANYGYTF
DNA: TGTGCCAGTAGACCCGACAGGGCTGCTAACTATGGCTACACCTTC

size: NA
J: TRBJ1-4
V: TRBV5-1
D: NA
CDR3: CASSSGRVATNEKLFF
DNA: TGCGCCAGCAGCTCGGGACGGGTGGCAACTAATGAAAAACTGTTTTTT

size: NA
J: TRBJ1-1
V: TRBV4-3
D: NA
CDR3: CASSLEVRGTEAFF
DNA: TGCGCCAGCAGCCTTGAAGTCAGGGGAACTGAAGCTTTCTTT

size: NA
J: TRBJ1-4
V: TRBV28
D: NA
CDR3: CASRGTQRNEKLFF
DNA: TGTGCCAGCAGGGGGACACAGCGGAATGAAAAACTGTTTTTT

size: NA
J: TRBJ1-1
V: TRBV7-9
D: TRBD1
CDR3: CASRQDRGPNTEAFF
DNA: TGTGCCAGCAGGCAAGACAGGGGCCCGAACACTGAAGCTTTCTTT

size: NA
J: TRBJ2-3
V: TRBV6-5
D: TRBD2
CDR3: CASSSPTSGHTQYF
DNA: TGTGCCAGCAGCTCACCCACTAGCGGCCATACGCAGTATTTT

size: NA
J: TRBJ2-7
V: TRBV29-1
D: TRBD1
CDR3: CSGEQGGEQYF
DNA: TGCAGCGGTGAACAGGGGGGCGAGCAGTACTTC

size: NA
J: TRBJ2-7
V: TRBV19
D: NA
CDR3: CASQQGRDASYEQYF
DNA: TGTGCCAGCCAACAAGGGCGGGACGCTTCCTACGAGCAGTACTTC

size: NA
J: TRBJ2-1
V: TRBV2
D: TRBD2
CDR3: CASNKGTSGSWNEQFF
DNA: TGTGCCAGCAACAAGGGGACTAGCGGGAGTTGGAATGAGCAGTTCTTC

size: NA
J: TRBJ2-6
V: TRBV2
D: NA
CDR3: CASSDTGFGANVLTF
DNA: TGTGCCAGCAGTGACACAGGGTTTGGGGCCAACGTCCTGACTTTC

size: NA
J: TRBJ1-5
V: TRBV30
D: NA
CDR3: CAWSRLNSNQPQHF
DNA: TGTGCCTGGAGTCGGCTGAATAGCAATCAGCCCCAGCATTTT

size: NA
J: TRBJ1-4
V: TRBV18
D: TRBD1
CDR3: CASSPTTGGVEKLFF
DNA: TGTGCCAGCTCACCTACGACAGGGGGGGTCGAAAAACTGTTTTTT

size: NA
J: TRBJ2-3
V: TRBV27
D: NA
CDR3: CASSPTTDTQYF
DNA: TGTGCCAGCAGTCCGACCACAGATACGCAGTATTTT

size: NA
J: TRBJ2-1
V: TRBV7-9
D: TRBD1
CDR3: CASSFGTGEGFF
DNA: TGTGCCAGCAGCTTTGGGACAGGGGAGGGGTTCTTC

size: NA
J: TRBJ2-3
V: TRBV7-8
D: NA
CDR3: CASSRSRGTDTQYF
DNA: TGTGCCAGCAGCCGTTCTAGGGGGACAGATACGCAGTATTTT

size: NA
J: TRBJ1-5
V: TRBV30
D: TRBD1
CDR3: CAWKDRGLRQPQHF
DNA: TGTGCCTGGAAGGACAGGGGGTTGCGTCAGCCCCAGCATTTT

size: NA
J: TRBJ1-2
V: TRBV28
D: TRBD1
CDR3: CATRTGGNYGYTF
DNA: TGTGCCACTCGGACAGGGGGTAACTATGGCTACACCTTC

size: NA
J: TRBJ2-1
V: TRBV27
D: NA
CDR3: CASSFEGRNKYNEQFF
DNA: TGTGCCAGCAGTTTTGAAGGGAGGAACAAATACAATGAGCAGTTCTTC

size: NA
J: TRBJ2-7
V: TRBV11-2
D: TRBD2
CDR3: CASSLGVTSGRAREQYF
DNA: TGTGCCAGCAGCTTAGGGGTAACTAGCGGGAGGGCGCGCGAGCAGTACTTC

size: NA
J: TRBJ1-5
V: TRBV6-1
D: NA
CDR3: CASTPGAGPEPQHF
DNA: TGTGCCAGCACCCCGGGAGCCGGTCCTGAGCCCCAGCATTTT

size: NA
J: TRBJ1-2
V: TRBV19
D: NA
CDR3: CASSALRDFINPNYGYTF
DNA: TGTGCCAGTAGTGCCCTTCGGGACTTTATTAACCCCAACTATGGCTACACCTTC

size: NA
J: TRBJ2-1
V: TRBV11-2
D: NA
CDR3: CASSHVRGEAYNEQFF
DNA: TGTGCCAGCAGCCATGTCCGGGGCGAGGCCTACAATGAGCAGTTCTTC

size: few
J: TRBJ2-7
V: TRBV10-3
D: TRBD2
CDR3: CAISEYTSGRGEQYF
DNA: TGTGCCATCAGTGAGTATACTAGCGGGAGGGGAGAGCAGTACTTC

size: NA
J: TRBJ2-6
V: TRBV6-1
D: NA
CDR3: CASNWGKGANVLTF
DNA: TGTGCCAGCAATTGGGGGAAAGGGGCCAACGTCCTGACTTTC

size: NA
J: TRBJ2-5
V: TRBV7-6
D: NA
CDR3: CASSLVGLGVGEQYF
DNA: TGTGCCAGCAGCTTAGTTGGGTTGGGAGTGGGGGAGCAGTACTTC

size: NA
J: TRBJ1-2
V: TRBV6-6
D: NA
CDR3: CASTIGGGPVYGYTF
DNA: TGTGCCAGCACTATAGGGGGGGGTCCAGTCTATGGCTACACCTTC

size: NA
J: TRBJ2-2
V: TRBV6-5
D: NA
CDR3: CASRGPRGELFF
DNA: TGTGCCAGCAGGGGTCCCCGGGGGGAGCTGTTTTTT